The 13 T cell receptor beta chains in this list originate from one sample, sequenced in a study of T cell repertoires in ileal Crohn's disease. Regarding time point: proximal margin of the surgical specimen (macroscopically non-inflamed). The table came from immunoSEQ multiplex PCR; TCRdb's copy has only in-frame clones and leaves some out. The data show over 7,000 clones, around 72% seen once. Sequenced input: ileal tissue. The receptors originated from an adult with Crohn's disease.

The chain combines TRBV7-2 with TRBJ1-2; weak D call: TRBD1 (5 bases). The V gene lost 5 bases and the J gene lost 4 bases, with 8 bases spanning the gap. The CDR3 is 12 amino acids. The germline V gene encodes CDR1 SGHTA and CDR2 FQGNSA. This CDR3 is CASSHRTYGYTF. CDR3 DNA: TGTGCCAGCAGCCACAGGACCTATGGCTACACCTTC.

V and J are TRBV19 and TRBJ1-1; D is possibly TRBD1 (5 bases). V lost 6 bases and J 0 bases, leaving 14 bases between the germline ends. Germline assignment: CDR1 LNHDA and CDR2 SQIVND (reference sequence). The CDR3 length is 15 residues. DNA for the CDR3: TGTGCCAGTAGCTCCCTCGGACAACTGAACACTGAAGCTTTCTTT. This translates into CASSSLGQLNTEAFF.

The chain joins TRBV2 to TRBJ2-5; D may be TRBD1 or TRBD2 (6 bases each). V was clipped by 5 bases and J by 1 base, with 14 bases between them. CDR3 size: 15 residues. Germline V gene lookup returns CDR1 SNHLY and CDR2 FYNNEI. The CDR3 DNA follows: TGTGCCAGCAGTAGAGATGGGGGGCCCCAAGAGACCCAGTACTTC. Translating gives CASSRDGGPQETQYF.

Written as DNA, the CDR3 is TGTGCCAGCAGTTCGAGTGACAGGTCCCGCTATAGCAATCAGCCCCAGCATTTT. This codes for CASSSSDRSRYSNQPQHF. This rearrangement joins TRBV6-9 to TRBJ1-5; maybe TRBD1 (6 bases). The CDR3 totals 18 residues. CDR1 MNHGY and CDR2 SVAAGI come from the germline V gene. Trimming took off 4 bases at V and 0 bases at J, with 19 bases between the two ends.

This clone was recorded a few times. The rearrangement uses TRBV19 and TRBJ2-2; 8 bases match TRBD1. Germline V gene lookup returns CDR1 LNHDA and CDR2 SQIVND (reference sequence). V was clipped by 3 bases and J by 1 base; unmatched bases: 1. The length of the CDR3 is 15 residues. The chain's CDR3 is CASSIGTGNTGELFF. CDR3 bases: TGTGCCAGTAGTATTGGGACAGGGAACACCGGGGAGCTGTTTTTT.

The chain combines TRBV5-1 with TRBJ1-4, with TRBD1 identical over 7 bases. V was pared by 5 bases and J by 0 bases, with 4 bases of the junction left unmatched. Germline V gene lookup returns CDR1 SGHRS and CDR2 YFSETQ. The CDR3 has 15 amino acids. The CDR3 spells CASRGQSATNEKLFF. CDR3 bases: TGCGCCAGCAGGGGACAGAGTGCAACTAATGAAAAACTGTTTTTT.

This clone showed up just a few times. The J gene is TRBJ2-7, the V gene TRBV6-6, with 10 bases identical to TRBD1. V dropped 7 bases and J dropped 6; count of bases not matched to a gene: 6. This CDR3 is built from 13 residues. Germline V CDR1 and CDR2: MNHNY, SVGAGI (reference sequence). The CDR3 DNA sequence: TGTGCCAGCAAGAGGGACAGGGGTGGCGAGCAGTACTTC. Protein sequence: CASKRDRGGEQYF.

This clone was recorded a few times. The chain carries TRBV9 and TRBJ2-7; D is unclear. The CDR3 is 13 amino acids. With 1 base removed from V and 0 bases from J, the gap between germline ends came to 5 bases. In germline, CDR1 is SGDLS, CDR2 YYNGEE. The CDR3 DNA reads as TGTGCCAGCAGCGTAAGCCCCTCCTACGAGCAGTACTTC. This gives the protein CASSVSPSYEQYF. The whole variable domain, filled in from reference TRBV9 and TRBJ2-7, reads DSGVTQTPKHLITATGQRVTLRCSPRSGDLSVYWYQQSLDQGLQFLIQYYNGEERAKGNILERFSAQQFPDLHSELNLSSLELGDSALYFCASSVSPSYEQYFGPGTRLTVT.

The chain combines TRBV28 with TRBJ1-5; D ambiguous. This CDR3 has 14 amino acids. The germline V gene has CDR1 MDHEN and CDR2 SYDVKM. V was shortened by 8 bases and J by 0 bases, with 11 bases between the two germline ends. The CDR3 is CASASSYSNQPQHF. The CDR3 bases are TGTGCCAGCGCCTCCAGCTATAGCAATCAGCCCCAGCATTTT.

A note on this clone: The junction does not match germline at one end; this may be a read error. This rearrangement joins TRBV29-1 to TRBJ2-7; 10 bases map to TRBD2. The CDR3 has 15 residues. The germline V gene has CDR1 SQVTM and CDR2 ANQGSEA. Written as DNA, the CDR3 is TGCAGCGTCGAAGAACGTAGCGGGGGGCCCTACGAGCAGTACTTC. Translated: CSVEERSGGPYEQYF.

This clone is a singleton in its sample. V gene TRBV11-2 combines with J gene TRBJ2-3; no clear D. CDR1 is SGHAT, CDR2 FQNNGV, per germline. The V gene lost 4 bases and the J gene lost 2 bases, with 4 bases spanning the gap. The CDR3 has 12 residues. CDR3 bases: TGTGCCAGCAGCTATCTCACAGATACGCAGTATTTT. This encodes CASSYLTDTQYF.

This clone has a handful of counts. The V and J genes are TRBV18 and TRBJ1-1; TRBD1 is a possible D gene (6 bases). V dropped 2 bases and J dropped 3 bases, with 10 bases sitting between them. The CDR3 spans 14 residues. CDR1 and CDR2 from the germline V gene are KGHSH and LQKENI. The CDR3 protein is CASSPNNRDTEAFF. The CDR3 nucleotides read TGTGCCAGCTCACCAAACAACAGGGACACTGAAGCTTTCTTT.

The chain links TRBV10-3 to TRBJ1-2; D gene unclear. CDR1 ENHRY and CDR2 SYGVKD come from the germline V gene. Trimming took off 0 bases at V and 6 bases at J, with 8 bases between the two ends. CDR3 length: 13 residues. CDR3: CAISESPRDGYTF. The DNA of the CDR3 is TGTGCCATCAGTGAGTCGCCAAGGGATGGCTACACCTTC.